Presented here are 11 T cell receptor beta chains from one specimen sequenced in a study of PD-1 blockade in classical Hodgkin lymphoma. The method was immunoSEQ multiplex PCR; TCRdb's version includes in-frame clones alone and lacks a portion of them. The repertoire has more than 90,000 clones, around 89% of them found once; the top ten carry 5.5% to 8.5%. Relapse was seen in all patients after autologous stem cell transplantation, and brentuximab vedotin exposure was variable. The source material was peripheral blood mononuclear cells (PBMCs), sampled before the second cycle of nivolumab. The receptor source for this set is a human donor with classical Hodgkin lymphoma.

This clone appeared once. The chain recombines TRBV6-4 with TRBJ2-3; 12 positions match TRBD2. The CDR3 contains 17 residues. Germline CDR1 MRHNA, CDR2 SNTAGT. The V segment lost 0 bases and the J segment 2 bases; nucleotides outside the gene matches: 3. CDR3 in amino acids: CASSDSGLAGPTDTQYF. Written as DNA, the CDR3 is TGTGCCAGCAGTGACTCAGGACTAGCGGGGCCCACAGATACGCAGTATTTT.

This clone was counted once. The chain combines TRBV4-1 with TRBJ2-5, with D perhaps TRBD1 (6 bases). V was shortened by 2 bases and J by 0 bases, with 13 bases between the two germline ends. The CDR3 has 16 amino acids. CDR1 is MGHRA and CDR2 is YSYEKL in the germline V gene. The DNA for the CDR3 is TGCGCCAGCAGCCAAACCTCAGGGGCATACCAAGAGACCCAGTACTTC. The encoded protein is CASSQTSGAYQETQYF.

This clone came up a few times. The rearrangement links TRBV27 to TRBJ1-2; the D gene is possibly TRBD1 (6 bases). Between the trimmed V and J ends, which lost 6 bases and 4 bases, there was a span of 15 bases. Germline values: CDR1 MNHEY, CDR2 SMNVEV (reference sequence). This CDR3 region has 14 residues. The CDR3 sequence is CASRGVQGSYGYTF. In nucleotides, the CDR3 is TGTGCCAGCAGGGGGGTGCAGGGGTCCTATGGCTACACCTTC.

This chain connects TRBV6-7 to TRBJ2-5, with 8 bases identical to TRBD1. TRBV6-7 is placed among ORFs of uncertain function. Germline trimming cut 7 bases from V and 1 base from J; bases unmatched to any gene: 8. The CDR3 is 15 residues long. CDR3 bases: TGTGCCAGCAACCCCGACAGGGGACCCCAAGAGACCCAGTACTTC. It codes for CASNPDRGPQETQYF.

The chain links TRBV28 to TRBJ1-2, with TRBD1 identical over 7 bases. The CDR3 consists of 15 residues. Germline loops: CDR1 MDHEN, CDR2 SYDVKM. V lost 2 bases, J lost 2 bases, and 5 bases stayed unmatched. CDR3: CASSLPLQGNYGYTF. DNA of the CDR3: TGTGCCAGCAGTTTACCCCTACAGGGGAACTATGGCTACACCTTC.

The V gene is TRBV4-3, the J gene TRBJ1-2; TRBD1 agrees at 9 bases. J gave up 8 bases and V 0 bases, and 10 bases lay outside the gene matches. This CDR3 is 16 amino acids long. The germline gives CDR1 LGHNA, CDR2 YSLEER. The CDR3 sequence is CASSQDSGTGLIGYTF. The DNA for the CDR3 is TGCGCCAGCAGCCAAGATTCAGGGACAGGGCTGATCGGCTACACCTTC.

The chain combines TRBV7-3 with TRBJ1-1; D possibly corresponds to TRBD1 (6 bases). The length of the CDR3 is 15 residues. The V gene's germline CDR1 is SGHTA and CDR2 FQGTGA. Trimming took off 5 bases at V and 1 base at J, with 14 bases between the two ends. In DNA, the CDR3 is TGTGCCAGCAGCCGTGGGGGAGGGGGGAACACTGAAGCTTTCTTT. Residues: CASSRGGGGNTEAFF.

The gene calls are TRBV18 and TRBJ1-1; weak D call: TRBD1 (5 bases). The germline gives CDR1 KGHSH, CDR2 LQKENI. V gave up 3 bases and J gave up 2 bases, with 13 bases separating them. The CDR3 runs 15 residues. The CDR3: CASSPSGDFNTEAFF. CDR3 DNA sequence: TGTGCCAGCTCACCTTCGGGGGACTTTAACACTGAAGCTTTCTTT.

The chain uses TRBV9 and TRBJ2-3, with D unclear. Between the trimmed V and J ends, which lost 2 bases and 3 bases, there was a span of 4 bases. The germline V gene encodes CDR1 SGDLS and CDR2 YYNGEE. The CDR3 runs 12 residues. CDR3 region: CASSVGTDTQYF. Written as DNA, the CDR3 is TGTGCCAGCAGCGTCGGTACAGATACGCAGTATTTT.

V usage is TRBV7-8 and J usage is TRBJ1-1; maybe TRBD1 (6 bases). The CDR3 sequence is 14 residues long. V was pared by 1 base and J by 4 bases, with 10 bases between. Germline loops: CDR1 SGHVS, CDR2 FQNEAQ. The DNA of the CDR3 is TGTGCCAGCAGCTTAGGAGAAGGGGGCACTGAAGCTTTCTTT. It specifies CASSLGEGGTEAFF.

The rearrangement uses TRBV6-1 and TRBJ1-2; TRBD1 is a possible D gene (5 bases). The germline V and J ends were trimmed by 1 base and 1 base, with 10 bases remaining between them. Looked up from germline, CDR1 is MNHNS and CDR2 is SASEGT. The CDR3 has 15 residues. The CDR3 DNA sequence: TGTGCCAGCAGTGAAGGGGAGGGGTATAACTATGGCTACACCTTC. This gives the protein CASSEGEGYNYGYTF.